This T cell receptor (beta chain) was sequenced for a study of blood T cell repertoires in COVID-19. Study background: Material from acute and convalescent COVID-19 was sourced from the United States, Italy and Spain. T cells, B-cell-depleted T cells, or PBMCs provided the cDNA or gDNA that served as material.

This clone was counted between two and nine times. Germline V gene lookup returns CDR1 SGDLS and CDR2 YYNGEE. The CDR3 runs 16 residues. V lost 0 bases and J 7 bases, leaving 14 bases between the germline ends. Original data processing: From reference gene primer amplification, estimates of nucleated cell counts were derived. Sequencing used immunoSEQ multiplex PCR; TCRdb keeps in-frame clones, though not all of them. That table supplies the V and J calls and clone size; D and trimming were determined from the DNA. The profile shows tens of thousands of clones, approximately 78% of them singletons. The chain couples TRBV9 to TRBJ1-6, with no clear D. Sequenced sample: peripheral blood. This receptor was obtained from an elderly woman with acute or convalescent COVID-19. The CDR3 nucleotides read TGTGCCAGCAGCGTAGGGGCAGATGCTGGGAATTCACCCCTCCACTTT. Translated, it gives CASSVGADAGNSPLHF.